The 13 T cell receptor beta chains presented below share a single source sample, sequenced in a study of beta chain features in type 1 diabetes. What these receptors recognize is not known. Of the isolated RNA, all was reverse transcribed, and so the sequenced material was expressed TCRB transcripts. This table comes from immunoSEQ multiplex PCR, and its TCRdb copy is limited to in-frame clones, with some not included. The data contain roughly 180,000 clones, roughly 8% of them singletons. Findings of the study overall: Among all four CD4+ subsets, Type 1 diabetes patients had TCRB CDR3s that were moderately but significantly shorter.

Sequencing was done on a sample of central memory CD4+ T cells from blood. Every receptor here comes from a woman aged 40 to 50 with type 1 diabetes.

The chain is built from TRBV7-8 and TRBJ2-7; no firm D call. From germline, CDR1 is SGHVS and CDR2 FQNEAQ. CDR3 length equals 12 residues. V was shortened by 5 bases and J by 8 bases, with 13 bases between the two germline ends. The CDR3 nucleotides are TGTGCCAGCAGCCTTAGTGTACTCCAGCAGTACTTC. It codes for CASSLSVLQQYF.

This clone was counted between two and nine times. V gene TRBV5-1 combines with J gene TRBJ2-7, with D possibly matching TRBD2 (5 bases). This CDR3 is 12 amino acids long. Germline loops: CDR1 SGHRS, CDR2 YFSETQ. V was shortened by 0 bases and J by 6 bases, with 7 bases between the two germline ends. The chain's CDR3 is CASSLGGIEQYF. The CDR3, as DNA: TGCGCCAGCAGCTTGGGAGGGATCGAGCAGTACTTC.

The sample holds a few counts of this clone. The rearrangement links TRBV18 to TRBJ1-1, with 8 bases lining up with TRBD1. CDR1 is KGHSH, CDR2 LQKENI, per germline. The CDR3 sequence is 13 residues long. V shed 1 base and J 5 bases; nucleotides not matched to a gene: 0. CDR3 nucleotide sequence: TGTGCCAGCTCACCACGGGACAGGACTGAAGCTTTCTTT. Translated: CASSPRDRTEAFF.

By sample share, this clone is medium-sized. The rearrangement uses TRBV2 and TRBJ2-1, with D unclear. Trimming cost V 6 bases and J 5 bases, with 8 bases left between them. Germline values: CDR1 SNHLY, CDR2 FYNNEI. The CDR3 totals 12 residues. CDR3 nucleotide sequence: TGTGCCAGCAGGGTGCTAGACAATGAGCAGTTCTTC. The encoded protein is CASRVLDNEQFF.

The V and J genes are TRBV7-2 and TRBJ1-3; no clear D. Germline CDR1 and CDR2: SGHTA and FQGNSA. The CDR3 has 16 residues. The V end lost 5 bases, the J end lost 0 bases, and 14 bases lay between the germline ends. The CDR3 loop reads CASSPNSLHSGNTIYF. As DNA, the CDR3 is TGTGCCAGCAGCCCTAACTCACTACACTCTGGAAACACCATATATTTT.

V gene TRBV28 combines with J gene TRBJ2-4, with D tentatively TRBD2 (7 bases). The CDR3 runs to 15 residues. Germline CDR1 and CDR2: MDHEN and SYDVKM. The ends were cut back, 4 bases at V and 4 bases at J, with 14 bases in the middle. CDR3 nucleotides: TGTGCCAGCAGTTCTTTTGGGGGGGCGAAAAACATTCAGTACTTC. Residues: CASSSFGGAKNIQYF. Combining the CDR3 with reference TRBV28 and TRBJ2-4 gives the whole variable domain DVKVTQSSRYLVKRTGEKVFLECVQDMDHENMFWYRQDPGLGLRLIYFSYDVKMKEKGDIPEGYSVSREKKERFSLILESASTNQTSMYLCASSSFGGAKNIQYFGAGTRLSVL.

This clone has only a few counts. This chain connects TRBV28 to TRBJ2-1; 11 bases are a match to TRBD2. The CDR3 totals 15 residues. V was clipped by 6 bases and J by 9 bases; unmatched bases: 10. In germline, CDR1 is MDHEN, CDR2 SYDVKM. The CDR3 bases are TGTGCCAGCAGGGGTAGCGGGAGGGCCGGTGGTGAGCAGTTCTTC. Its protein product is CASRGSGRAGGEQFF. Using reference TRBV28 and TRBJ2-1 for the parts outside the CDR3, the full variable domain is DVKVTQSSRYLVKRTGEKVFLECVQDMDHENMFWYRQDPGLGLRLIYFSYDVKMKEKGDIPEGYSVSREKKERFSLILESASTNQTSMYLCASRGSGRAGGEQFFGPGTRLTVL.

There are many counts of this clone. This same CDR3 is encoded by further DNA sequences in the sample. This chain joins TRBV18 and TRBJ2-1, with 12 bases identical to TRBD2. With V trimmed by 3 bases and J by 7 bases, 10 bases remained unmatched. Germline CDR1 KGHSH, CDR2 LQKENI. This CDR3 region has 17 residues. CDR3 in DNA: TGTGCCAGCTCACCGCTAGCGACTAGCGGGAGTAGGAATGAGCAGTTCTTC. Protein: CASSPLATSGSRNEQFF.

This clone was observed a few times. V usage is TRBV14 and J usage is TRBJ2-5, with D maybe TRBD2 (5 bases). The CDR3 contains 14 residues. The V gene's germline CDR1 is SGHDN and CDR2 FVKESK. V lost 0 bases to trimming and J lost 6 bases, with 11 bases between them. CDR3 amino acids: CASSQDSSLQTQYF. The CDR3 coding sequence is TGTGCCAGCAGCCAAGATTCTAGCCTTCAGACCCAGTACTTC.

The V call is TRBV5-1, the J call TRBJ2-3; perhaps TRBD2 as D (6 bases). V dropped 0 bases and J dropped 2 bases, with 13 bases sitting between them. Germline lookup yields CDR1 SGHRS and CDR2 YFSETQ. The CDR3 loop spans 16 amino acids. In nucleotides, the CDR3 is TGCGCCAGCAGCTTGGATGGAGGACTAAACACAGATACGCAGTATTTT. Translating gives CASSLDGGLNTDTQYF.

This rearrangement joins TRBV4-2 to TRBJ2-5, with TRBD2 matching 8 bases. The CDR3 consists of 15 residues. Trimming cost V 4 bases and J 5 bases; bases outside gene matches: 9. Germline V gene sequence: CDR1 LGHNA, CDR2 YNFKEQ. CDR3 amino acids: CASSPSAGGEETQYF. In DNA form, the CDR3 reads TGTGCCAGCAGCCCGTCTGCGGGGGGCGAGGAGACCCAGTACTTC.

This chain uses TRBV18 with TRBJ2-7, with 13 bases lining up with TRBD2. This CDR3 contains 15 residues. Germline-derived CDR1 and CDR2 are KGHSH and LQKENI. V lost 2 bases, J lost 5 bases, and 3 bases stayed unmatched. For the CDR3, the DNA is TGTGCCAGCTCACCAAAGACTAGCGGGAGGAACGAGCAGTACTTC. Its translation: CASSPKTSGRNEQYF.

This clone showed up just a few times. DNA for the CDR3: TGTGCCATCAAAAGCTCTAGCGGGAGGGCGGGGAACAATGAGCAGTTCTTC. Residues: CAIKSSSGRAGNNEQFF. The rearrangement links TRBV10-3 to TRBJ2-1; 12 bases agree with TRBD2. The germline CDR1 and CDR2 sequences are ENHRY and SYGVKD. This CDR3 has 17 amino acids. V lost 7 bases, J lost 5 bases, and 12 bases stayed unmatched.